The source of this T cell receptor (beta chain) is a study of Tregs in tolerant kidney transplant recipients. In germline, CDR1 is SGHTA, CDR2 FQGNSA. V was clipped by 5 bases and J by 15 bases; unmatched bases: 5. The CDR3 spans 11 residues. Sequencing used immunoSEQ multiplex PCR; TCRdb keeps in-frame clones, though not all of them. The sample comprises about 52,000 clones, about 90% of which are singletons, and roughly 15% rests with the top ten. Recipients received nonmyeloablative bone marrow transplants from related graft donors, with transient mixed chimerism. Thawed PBMCs were FACS-sorted into unstimulated CD4+CD25+CD127- regulatory T cells, CD4+CD25- non-regulatory cells, CD4 and CD8 cells.

J is TRBJ2-1 and V is TRBV7-2; 9 bases agree with TRBD1. This specimen was CD8+ T cells from blood (PBMCs), taken 24 months after the transplant. The TCR was taken from a human patient who received a combined kidney and bone marrow transplant. The graft donor may account for some of the T cells. DNA of the CDR3: TGTGCCAGCAGCCTTGGACAGGGGTGGTTCTTC. Its translation: CASSLGQGWFF. The whole variable domain, remainder taken from reference TRBV7-2 and TRBJ2-1, is GAGVSQSPSNKVTEKGKDVELRCDPISGHTALYWYRQSLGQGLEFLIYFQGNSAPDKSGLPSDRFSAERTGGSVSTLTIQRTQQEDSAVYLCASSLGQGWFFGPGTRLTVL.